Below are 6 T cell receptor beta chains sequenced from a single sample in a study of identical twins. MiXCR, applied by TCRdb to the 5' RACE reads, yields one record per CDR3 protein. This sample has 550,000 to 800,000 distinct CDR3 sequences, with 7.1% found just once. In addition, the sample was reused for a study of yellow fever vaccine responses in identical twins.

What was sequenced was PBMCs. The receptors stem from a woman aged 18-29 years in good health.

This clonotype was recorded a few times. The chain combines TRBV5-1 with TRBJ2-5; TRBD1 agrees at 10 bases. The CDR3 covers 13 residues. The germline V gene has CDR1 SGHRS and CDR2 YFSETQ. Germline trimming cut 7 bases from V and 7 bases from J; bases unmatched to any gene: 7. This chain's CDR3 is CASGTGERVTQYF. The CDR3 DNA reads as TGCGCCAGCGGGACAGGGGAGCGGGTGACCCAGTACTTC.

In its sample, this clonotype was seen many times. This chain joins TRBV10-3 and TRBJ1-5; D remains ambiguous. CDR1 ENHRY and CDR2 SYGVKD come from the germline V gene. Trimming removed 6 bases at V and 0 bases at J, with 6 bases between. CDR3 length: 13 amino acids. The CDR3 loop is CAIRDASNQPQHF. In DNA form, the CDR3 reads TGTGCCATCAGAGACGCTAGCAATCAGCCCCAGCATTTT.

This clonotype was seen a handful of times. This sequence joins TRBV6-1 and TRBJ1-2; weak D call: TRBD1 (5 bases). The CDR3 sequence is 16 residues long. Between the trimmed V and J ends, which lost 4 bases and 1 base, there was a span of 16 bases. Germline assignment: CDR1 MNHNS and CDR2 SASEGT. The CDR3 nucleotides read TGTGCCAGCAGTGTTGGGAGAGGGGAGGGTAACTATGGCTACACCTTC. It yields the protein CASSVGRGEGNYGYTF.

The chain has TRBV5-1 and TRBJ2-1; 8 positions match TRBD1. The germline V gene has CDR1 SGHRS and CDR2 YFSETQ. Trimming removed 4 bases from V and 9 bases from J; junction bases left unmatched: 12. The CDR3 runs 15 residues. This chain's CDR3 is CASSLKRTGSVEQFF. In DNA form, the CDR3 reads TGCGCCAGCAGCCTAAAAAGGACAGGGAGTGTTGAGCAGTTCTTC.

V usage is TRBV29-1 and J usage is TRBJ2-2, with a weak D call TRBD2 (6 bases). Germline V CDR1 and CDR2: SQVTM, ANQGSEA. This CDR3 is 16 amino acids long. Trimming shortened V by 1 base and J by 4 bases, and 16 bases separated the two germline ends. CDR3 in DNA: TGCAGCGTTGAAGGGAGGGCCCCTACGGGCACCGGGGAGCTGTTTTTT. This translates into CSVEGRAPTGTGELFF.

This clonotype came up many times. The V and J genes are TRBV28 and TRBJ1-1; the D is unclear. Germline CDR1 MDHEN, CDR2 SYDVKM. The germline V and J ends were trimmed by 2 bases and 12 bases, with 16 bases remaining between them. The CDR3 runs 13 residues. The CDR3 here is CASSLGQVVKTFF. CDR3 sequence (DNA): TGTGCCAGCAGTTTAGGGCAGGTGGTGAAAACTTTCTTT. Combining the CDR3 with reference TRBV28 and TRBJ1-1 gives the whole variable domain DVKVTQSSRYLVKRTGEKVFLECVQDMDHENMFWYRQDPGLGLRLIYFSYDVKMKEKGDIPEGYSVSREKKERFSLILESASTNQTSMYLCASSLGQVVKTFFGQGTRLTVV.